A single sample is the source of the 19 T cell receptor beta chains below, sequenced in a study of blood T cell repertoires in COVID-19. Data came from immunoSEQ multiplex PCR; TCRdb stores just in-frame clones and leaves some out. The data contain about 45,000 clones, around 88% of them singletons. The sequenced sample was peripheral blood. The receptors originated from an elderly woman with acute or convalescent COVID-19.

This chain uses TRBV19 with TRBJ2-1; D is possibly TRBD1 (5 bases). Germline CDR1 reads LNHDA; CDR2 reads SQIVND (reference sequence). The CDR3 length is 14 residues. V was pared by 11 bases and J by 0 bases, with 14 bases between. The CDR3 here is CASQGRTSYNEQFF. CDR3 in DNA: TGTGCCTCGCAGGGTAGAACCTCCTACAATGAGCAGTTCTTC. Supplemented by reference TRBV19 and TRBJ2-1, the full variable domain reads DGGITQSPKYLFRKEGQNVTLSCEQNLNHDAMYWYRQDPGQGLRLIYYSQIVNDFQKGDIAEGYSVSREKKESFPLTVTSAQKNPTAFYLCASQGRTSYNEQFFGPGTRLTVL.

The genes are TRBV12-5 and TRBJ1-2; TRBD1 agrees at 7 bases. Trimming took 3 bases from V and 4 from J; bases not matched to a gene: 8. Germline V gene lookup returns CDR1 LGHNT and CDR2 FRNRAP. The CDR3 spans 15 residues. The CDR3 loop is CASGLGQGEGYGYTF. The DNA of the CDR3 is TGTGCTAGTGGTTTAGGGCAGGGGGAAGGCTATGGCTACACCTTC.

The chain links TRBV2 to TRBJ2-7, with 7 nucleotides matching TRBD2. Germline V gene data show CDR1 as SNHLY and CDR2 as FYNNEI. The CDR3 has 16 residues. J gave up 4 bases and V 6 bases, and 15 bases lay outside the gene matches. The CDR3 here is CASSLEAGPLGYEQYF. The DNA of the CDR3 is TGTGCCAGCAGCTTGGAAGCGGGACCTCTCGGGTACGAGCAGTACTTC.

The DNA of the CDR3 is TGTGCCAGCAGCGTTCCCAAGGGGGATGAGCAGTTCTTC. This gives the protein CASSVPKGDEQFF. This chain connects TRBV9 to TRBJ2-1, with a weak D call TRBD1 (6 bases). Germline CDR1 SGDLS, CDR2 YYNGEE. V dropped 2 bases and J dropped 8 bases, with 11 bases sitting between them. This CDR3 region has 13 residues.

The chain links TRBV25-1 to TRBJ2-3; the match to TRBD2 covers 7 bases. V lost 2 bases and J lost 6; bases outside the gene matches: 5. Germline V gene data show CDR1 as MGHDK and CDR2 as SYGVNS. The CDR3 is 14 residues long. CDR3 DNA sequence: TGTGCCAGCAGTGAAGGTGGGCGGGGGGATACGCAGTATTTT. Protein: CASSEGGRGDTQYF.

V is TRBV28 and J is TRBJ1-5; 9 bases are a match to TRBD1. This CDR3 comprises 17 residues. The V and J ends lost 4 bases and 1 base, in that order; junction bases with no gene match: 8. Germline CDR1 is MDHEN and CDR2 is SYDVKM. CDR3 loop: CASSSRRQGGSNQPQHF. In nucleotides, the CDR3 is TGTGCCAGCAGTTCCAGACGACAGGGGGGGAGCAATCAGCCCCAGCATTTT. The variable domain in full, completed from reference TRBV28 and TRBJ1-5, reads DVKVTQSSRYLVKRTGEKVFLECVQDMDHENMFWYRQDPGLGLRLIYFSYDVKMKEKGDIPEGYSVSREKKERFSLILESASTNQTSMYLCASSSRRQGGSNQPQHFGDGTRLSIL.

The chain combines TRBV12-3 or TRBV12-4 with TRBJ1-3; no clear D gene. The CDR3 sequence is 13 residues long. Trimming shortened V by 1 base and J by 4 bases, and 5 bases separated the two germline ends. CDR3 nucleotides: TGTGCCAGCAGTTTAGGGGCCGGAAACACCATATATTTT. This translates into CASSLGAGNTIYF.

This clone has a single count. V and J are TRBV18 and TRBJ2-7, with 10 bases lining up with TRBD1. V was clipped by 1 base and J by 6 bases; unmatched bases: 3. Per germline, CDR1 KGHSH and CDR2 LQKENI. The CDR3 loop spans 14 amino acids. CDR3 sequence (DNA): TGTGCCAGCTCACCACGGACAGGGGGGCTCGAGCAGTACTTC. Protein product: CASSPRTGGLEQYF.

The CDR3, as DNA: TGTGCCAGCAGCTTGGGGGCCATTGAGTCGGGGAAAGCTTTCTTT. Its protein is CASSLGAIESGKAFF. The chain links TRBV7-9 to TRBJ1-1, with D tentatively TRBD1 (6 bases). The V end lost 3 bases, the J end lost 9 bases, and 20 bases lay between the germline ends. This CDR3 comprises 15 residues. The germline V gene has CDR1 SEHNR and CDR2 FQNEAQ (reference sequence).

The chain has TRBV25-1 and TRBJ1-6; perhaps TRBD1 as D (6 bases). The CDR3 runs to 12 residues. Germline V gene lookup returns CDR1 MGHDK and CDR2 SYGVNS. Trimming removed 6 bases from V and 10 bases from J, with 10 bases in between. The CDR3 bases are TGTGCCAGCAGGATACAGGGATCACCCCTCCACTTT. Protein sequence: CASRIQGSPLHF.

The chain has TRBV14 and TRBJ2-3; D call uncertain. V lost 0 bases and J 4 bases, leaving 5 bases between the germline ends. Germline CDR1 SGHDN, CDR2 FVKESK. CDR3 size: 13 residues. The CDR3 region has the DNA TGTGCCAGCAGCCAAGACGTCCCAGATACGCAGTATTTT. Translating gives CASSQDVPDTQYF.

The CDR3 sequence is CASSEEGQTFYEQYF. The CDR3 nucleotides read TGTGCCAGCAGTGAAGAGGGACAGACTTTCTACGAGCAGTACTTC. J is TRBJ2-7 and V is TRBV6-1; 7 bases agree with TRBD1. This CDR3 comprises 15 residues. Germline trimming cut 1 base from V and 3 bases from J; bases unmatched to any gene: 6. Germline-derived CDR1 and CDR2 are MNHNS and SASEGT.

The gene calls are TRBV5-1 and TRBJ2-7; 9 bases map to TRBD1. From germline, CDR1 is SGHRS and CDR2 YFSETQ. The CDR3 runs to 15 residues. Losses at the gene ends were 0 bases for V and 2 bases for J; bases not matched to a gene: 3. The CDR3 reads CASSLEQGAAYEQYF. The CDR3 DNA follows: TGCGCCAGCAGCTTGGAACAGGGGGCAGCCTACGAGCAGTACTTC.

This chain links TRBV14 with TRBJ1-1, with D possibly being TRBD1 (6 bases). The germline CDR1 and CDR2 sequences are SGHDN and FVKESK. The length of the CDR3 is 16 residues. The V gene lost 5 bases and the J gene lost 5 bases, with 21 bases spanning the gap. CDR3 protein: CASSARQASLGTEAFF. Here the CDR3 DNA reads TGTGCCAGCAGCGCCCGACAGGCTTCGCTTGGAACTGAAGCTTTCTTT.

The chain joins TRBV12-5 to TRBJ2-7, with 7 bases matching TRBD1. CDR3 length: 16 residues. Per germline, CDR1 LGHNT and CDR2 FRNRAP. Trimming at V came to 7 bases and at J to 2 bases, leaving 14 bases not matched to a gene. CDR3 in amino acids: CASALSRDSLTYEQYF. Here the CDR3 DNA reads TGTGCTAGTGCCCTGTCCCGGGACAGCCTTACCTACGAGCAGTACTTC.

This clone was observed a single time. The rearrangement links TRBV6-5 to TRBJ1-3; D ambiguous. The CDR3 has 15 amino acids. The germline V gene has CDR1 MNHEY and CDR2 SVGAGI. The ends were cut back, 1 base at V and 3 bases at J, with 10 bases in the middle. CDR3 protein: CASSYLIGSGNTIYF. The CDR3 DNA sequence: TGTGCCAGCAGTTACTTAATAGGGAGTGGAAACACCATATATTTT.

The chain recombines TRBV14 with TRBJ1-1; TRBD1 aligns across 7 bases. The J segment lost 1 base and the V segment lost 4 bases, leaving 3 bases of the junction unmatched. The CDR3 covers 14 residues. Per germline, CDR1 SGHDN and CDR2 FVKESK. CDR3 sequence (DNA): TGTGCCAGCAGCCGACAGGGCTCGAACACTGAAGCTTTCTTT. It yields the protein CASSRQGSNTEAFF.

J is TRBJ1-1 and V is TRBV15; possibly TRBD1 for D (5 bases). Germline values: CDR1 LNHNV, CDR2 YYDKDF (reference sequence). V was pared by 0 bases and J by 9 bases, with 14 bases between. CDR3 length equals 14 residues. The CDR3, as DNA: TGTGCCACCAGCAGAGATGGCAGGGTTAGGCAAGCTTTCTTT. Protein product: CATSRDGRVRQAFF.

This chain joins TRBV4-1 and TRBJ2-3; 8 bases align to TRBD2. The V segment lost 1 base and the J segment 5 bases; nucleotides outside the gene matches: 8. The germline V gene encodes CDR1 MGHRA and CDR2 YSYEKL. This CDR3 comprises 16 residues. The CDR3 region has the DNA TGCGCCAGCAGCCAAGCGGGGGGGTTACCATTAGATACGCAGTATTTT. Its translation: CASSQAGGLPLDTQYF.